This T cell receptor beta chain was captured in a study of blood T cell repertoires in COVID-19 (dated by TCRdb to the early 2020s). Study-level background: Samples from collaborators originated in the United States, Italy and Spain and spanned both the acute and convalescent phases of COVID-19. The repertoires were made available in a free public database intended to serve as a resource for research on the immune response to SARS-CoV-2. Sample metadata almost always included a de-identified subject ID, COVID-19 status, age in years and sex. Where available, HLA class I and class II types were obtained from metadata supplied by the sample provider rather than from assay-based typing. Subjects who had been exposed to COVID-19, were actively infected with it, or had recovered from it provided the deeply sampled blood TCRbeta repertoires that made up the dataset. The material from the prospective study consisted of cDNA or gDNA derived from T cells, B-cell-depleted T cells, or PBMCs. The samples were drawn from two sources: the first 160 participants of the ongoing ImmuneRACE study, and fewer than 1,500 subjects contributed by 6 global collaborators. Findings and caveats that apply to the study as a whole: The amount of clinical and demographic metadata varied by source and participant and was provided uncurated.

Participants in the prospective study were enrolled through a virtual design, were aged about 18 to 90 years, and lived in under 25 United States geographic areas. Cohort assignment in the prospective study relied on participant-reported clinical history from a screening survey and a study questionnaire. Each participant in the prospective study had whole blood, serum and a nasopharyngeal or oropharyngeal swab collected by mobile phlebotomists. Prospective study participants could optionally give additional blood draws and questionnaires over an approximately 2-month period. Prospective study blood samples were shipped either frozen or at room temperature before DNA extraction. For CDR1 and CDR2, the germline V gene lists SGHDN and FVKESK. From the cysteine through the phenylalanine, the CDR3 covers 16 amino acids. Just the 48-base CDR3 DNA is kept, in frame starting at base 1. V is trimmed back by 4 bases and J by 0 bases, and the junction contains 7 bases that no gene match accounts for.

As concerns this clone: No cognate antigen has been identified for it. No base-level quality is on record; no much larger clone is a single base apart.

TCRbeta CDR3 regions were amplified from genomic DNA using the immunoSEQ Assay, a bias-controlled multiplex PCR. As for the original processing: Nucleated cell counts per sample were estimated from amplification of reference gene primers within the assay. To quantify the absolute abundance of each unique TCRbeta CDR3 rearrangement, sequence reads were collapsed and filtered. For each sample, productive Simpson clonality was calculated as the square root of Simpson's diversity index over productive rearrangements. As stored in TCRdb, this immuneACCESS dataset retains in-frame rearrangements with V and J assigned. A fraction of the clones does not appear; measured against another copy, unresolved V genes explain less than half of the discrepancy, and the remainder lacks a known reason. That table gives V, J and clone size, and the DNA gave D and trimming. For this sample the table gives about 270,000 clones, of which around 89% were detected only once. The biggest ten clones account for roughly 1.2% of the sample.

This clonotype originated in a woman aged 35 to 49 with acute COVID-19. Sample: PBMCs or T cells enriched from blood (not recorded which). The sequence joins TRBV14 to TRBJ2-3, with 7 middle bases fitting TRBD2. Here the CDR3 is given as CASSPLSSGSTDTQYF. The nucleotide sequence reads TGTGCCAGCAGCCCCTTGAGTAGCGGGAGCACAGATACGCAGTATTTT.